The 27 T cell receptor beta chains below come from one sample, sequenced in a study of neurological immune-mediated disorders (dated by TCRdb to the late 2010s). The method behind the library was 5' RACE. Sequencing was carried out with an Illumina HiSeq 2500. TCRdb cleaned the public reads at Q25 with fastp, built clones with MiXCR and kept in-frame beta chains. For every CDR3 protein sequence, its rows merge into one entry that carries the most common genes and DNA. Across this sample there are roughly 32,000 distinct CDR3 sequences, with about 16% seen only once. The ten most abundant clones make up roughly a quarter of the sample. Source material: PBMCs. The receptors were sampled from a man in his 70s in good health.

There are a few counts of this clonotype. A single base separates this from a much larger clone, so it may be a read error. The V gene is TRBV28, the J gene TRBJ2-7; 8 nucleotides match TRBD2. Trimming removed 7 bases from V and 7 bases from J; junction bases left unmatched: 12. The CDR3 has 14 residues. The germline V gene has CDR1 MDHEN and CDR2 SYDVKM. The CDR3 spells CASISDRGGGEQYF. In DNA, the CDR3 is TGTGCCAGCATTTCCGACCGGGGGGGGGGTGAGCAGTACTTC. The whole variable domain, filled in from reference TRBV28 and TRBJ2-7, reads DVKVTQSSRYLVKRTGEKVFLECVQDMDHENMFWYRQDPGLGLRLIYFSYDVKMKEKGDIPEGYSVSREKKERFSLILESASTNQTSMYLCASISDRGGGEQYFGPGTRLTVT.

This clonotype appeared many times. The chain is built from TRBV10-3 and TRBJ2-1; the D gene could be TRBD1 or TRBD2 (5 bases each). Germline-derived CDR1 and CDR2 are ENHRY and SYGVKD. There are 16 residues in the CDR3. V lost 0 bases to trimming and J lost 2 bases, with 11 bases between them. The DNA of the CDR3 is TGTGCCATCAGTGAGTCGATCAGGGAGCCCTACAATGAGCAGTTCTTC. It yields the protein CAISESIREPYNEQFF.

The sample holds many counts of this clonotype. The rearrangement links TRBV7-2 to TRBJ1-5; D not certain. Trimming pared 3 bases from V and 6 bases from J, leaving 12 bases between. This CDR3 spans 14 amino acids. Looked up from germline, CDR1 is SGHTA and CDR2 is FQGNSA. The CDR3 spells CASSFGSGGQPQHF. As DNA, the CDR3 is TGTGCCAGCAGCTTTGGCAGTGGTGGTCAGCCCCAGCATTTT. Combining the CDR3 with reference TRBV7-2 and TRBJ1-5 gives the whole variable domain GAGVSQSPSNKVTEKGKDVELRCDPISGHTALYWYRQSLGQGLEFLIYFQGNSAPDKSGLPSDRFSAERTGGSVSTLTIQRTQQEDSAVYLCASSFGSGGQPQHFGDGTRLSIL.

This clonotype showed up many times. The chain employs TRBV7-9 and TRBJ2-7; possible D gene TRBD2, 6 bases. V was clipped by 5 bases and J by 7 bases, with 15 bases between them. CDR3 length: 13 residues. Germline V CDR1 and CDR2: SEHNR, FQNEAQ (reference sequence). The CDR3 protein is CASSPREMKEQYF. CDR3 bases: TGTGCCAGCAGCCCCCGGGAGATGAAAGAGCAGTACTTC.

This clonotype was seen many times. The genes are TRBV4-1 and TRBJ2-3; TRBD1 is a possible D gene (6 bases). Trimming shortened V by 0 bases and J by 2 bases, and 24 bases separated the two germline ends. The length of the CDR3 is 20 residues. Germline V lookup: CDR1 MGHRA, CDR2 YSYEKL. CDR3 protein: CASSQEGGLLAGENTDTQYF. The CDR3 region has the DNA TGCGCCAGCAGCCAAGAAGGGGGTTTGTTGGCAGGGGAAAACACAGATACGCAGTATTTT.

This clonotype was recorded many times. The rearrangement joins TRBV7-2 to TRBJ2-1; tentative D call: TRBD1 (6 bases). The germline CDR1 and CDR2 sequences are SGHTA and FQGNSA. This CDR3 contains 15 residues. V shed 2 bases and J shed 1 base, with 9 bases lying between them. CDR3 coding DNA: TGTGCCAGCAGCTTAAGCACAGGGTCCTACAATGAGCAGTTCTTC. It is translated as CASSLSTGSYNEQFF.

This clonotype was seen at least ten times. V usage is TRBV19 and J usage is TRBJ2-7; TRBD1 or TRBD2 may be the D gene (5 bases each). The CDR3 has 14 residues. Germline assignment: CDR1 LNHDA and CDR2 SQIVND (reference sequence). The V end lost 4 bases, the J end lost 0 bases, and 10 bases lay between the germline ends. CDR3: CASSTSGASYEQYF. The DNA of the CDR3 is TGTGCCAGTAGTACTTCCGGGGCCTCCTACGAGCAGTACTTC.

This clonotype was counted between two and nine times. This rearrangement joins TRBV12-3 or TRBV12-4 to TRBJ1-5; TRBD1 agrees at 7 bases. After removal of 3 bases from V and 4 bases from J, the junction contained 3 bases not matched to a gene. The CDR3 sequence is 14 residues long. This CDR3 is CASSFGQVNQPQHF. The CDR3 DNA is TGTGCCAGCAGTTTCGGACAGGTTAATCAGCCCCAGCATTTT.

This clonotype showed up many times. This CDR3 reads CSVVVNSGSGNTIYF. The CDR3 coding sequence is TGCAGCGTTGTAGTTAACTCCGGCTCTGGAAACACCATATATTTT. The genes are TRBV29-1 and TRBJ1-3; D is uncertain. CDR1 SQVTM and CDR2 ANQGSEA come from the germline V gene. The length of the CDR3 is 15 residues. V lost 4 bases, J lost 0 bases, and 13 bases lay in between. Looking up the rest from reference TRBV29-1 and TRBJ1-3 gives the full variable domain: SAVISQKPSRDICQRGTSLTIQCQVDSQVTMMFWYRQQPGQSLTLIATANQGSEATYESGFVIDKFPISRPNLTFSTLTVSNMSPEDSSIYLCSVVVNSGSGNTIYFGEGSWLTVV.

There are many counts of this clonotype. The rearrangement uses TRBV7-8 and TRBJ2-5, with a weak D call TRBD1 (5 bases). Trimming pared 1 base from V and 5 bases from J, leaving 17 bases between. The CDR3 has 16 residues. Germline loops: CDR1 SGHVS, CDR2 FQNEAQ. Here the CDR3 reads CASSLDDKGRAETQYF. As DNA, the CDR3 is TGTGCCAGCAGCTTAGATGATAAGGGCAGGGCTGAGACCCAGTACTTC.

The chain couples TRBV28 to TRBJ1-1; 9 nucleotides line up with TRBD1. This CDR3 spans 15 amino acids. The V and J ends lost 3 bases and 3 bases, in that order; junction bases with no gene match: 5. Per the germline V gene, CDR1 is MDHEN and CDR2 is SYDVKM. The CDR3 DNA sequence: TGTGCCAGCAGTTTGAGTGACAGGGGGGACACTGAAGCTTTCTTT. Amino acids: CASSLSDRGDTEAFF.

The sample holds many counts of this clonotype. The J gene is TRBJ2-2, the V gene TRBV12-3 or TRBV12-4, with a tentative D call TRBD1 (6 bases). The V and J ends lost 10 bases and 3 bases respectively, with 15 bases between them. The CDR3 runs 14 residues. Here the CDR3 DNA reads TGTGCCACAACGGACAGTCCATACACCGGGGAGCTGTTTTTT. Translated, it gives CATTDSPYTGELFF.

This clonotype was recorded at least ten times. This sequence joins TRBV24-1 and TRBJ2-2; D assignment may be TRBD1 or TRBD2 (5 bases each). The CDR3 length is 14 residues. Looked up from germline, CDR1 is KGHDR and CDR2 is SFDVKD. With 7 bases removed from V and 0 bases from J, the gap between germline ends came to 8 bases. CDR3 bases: TGTGCCACCAGGGGACGTTCGAACACCGGGGAGCTGTTTTTT. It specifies CATRGRSNTGELFF.

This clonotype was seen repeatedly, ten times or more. Written as DNA, the CDR3 is TGTGCCAGCAGCTTAGGAGTGTGGAACTATGGCTACACCTTC. Translation: CASSLGVWNYGYTF. V gene TRBV7-2 combines with J gene TRBJ1-2; no clear D gene. This CDR3 region has 14 residues. Germline CDR1 is SGHTA and CDR2 is FQGNSA. The V and J ends lost 1 base and 2 bases respectively, with 8 bases between them.

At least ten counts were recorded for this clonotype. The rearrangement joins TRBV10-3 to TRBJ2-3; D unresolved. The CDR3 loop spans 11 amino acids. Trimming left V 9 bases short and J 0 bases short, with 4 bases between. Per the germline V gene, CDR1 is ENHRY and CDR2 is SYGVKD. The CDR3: CAMASTDTQYF. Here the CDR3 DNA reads TGTGCCATGGCTAGCACAGATACGCAGTATTTT.

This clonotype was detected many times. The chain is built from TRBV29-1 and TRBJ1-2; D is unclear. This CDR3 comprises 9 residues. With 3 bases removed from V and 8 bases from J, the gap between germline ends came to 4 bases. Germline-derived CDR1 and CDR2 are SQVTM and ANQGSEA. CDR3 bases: TGCAGCGTTGATGAGGGCTACACCTTC. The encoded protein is CSVDEGYTF.

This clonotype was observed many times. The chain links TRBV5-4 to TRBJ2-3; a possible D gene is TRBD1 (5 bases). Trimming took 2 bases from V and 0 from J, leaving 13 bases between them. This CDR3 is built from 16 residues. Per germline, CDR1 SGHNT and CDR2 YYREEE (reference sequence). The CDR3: CASSFLTASSTDTQYF. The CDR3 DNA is TGTGCCAGCAGCTTTTTGACAGCATCTAGCACAGATACGCAGTATTTT. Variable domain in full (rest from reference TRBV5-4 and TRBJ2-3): ETGVTQSPTHLIKTRGQQVTLRCSSQSGHNTVSWYQQALGQGPQFIFQYYREEENGRGNFPPRFSGLQFPNYSSELNVNALELDDSALYLCASSFLTASSTDTQYFGPGTRLTVL.

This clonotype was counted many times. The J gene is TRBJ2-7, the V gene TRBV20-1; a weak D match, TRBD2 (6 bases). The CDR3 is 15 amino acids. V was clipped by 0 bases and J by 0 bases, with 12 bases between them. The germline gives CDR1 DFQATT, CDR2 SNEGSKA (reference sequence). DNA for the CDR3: TGCAGTGCTAGAGAGGAGGGATTCAGCTCCTACGAGCAGTACTTC. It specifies CSAREEGFSSYEQYF.

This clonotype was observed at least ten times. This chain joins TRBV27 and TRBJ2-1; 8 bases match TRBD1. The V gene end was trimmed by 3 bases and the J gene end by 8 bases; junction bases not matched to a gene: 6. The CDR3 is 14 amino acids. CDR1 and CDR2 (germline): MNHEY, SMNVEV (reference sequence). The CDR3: CASSLTGVEDEQFF. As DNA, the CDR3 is TGTGCCAGCAGTTTGACAGGGGTTGAGGATGAGCAGTTCTTC.

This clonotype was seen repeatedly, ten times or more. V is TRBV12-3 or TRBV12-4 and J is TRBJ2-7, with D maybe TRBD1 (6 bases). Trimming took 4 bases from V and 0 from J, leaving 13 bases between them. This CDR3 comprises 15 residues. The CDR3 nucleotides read TGTGCCAGCAGTTCCGGGACACGAAGCTCCTACGAGCAGTACTTC. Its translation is CASSSGTRSSYEQYF.

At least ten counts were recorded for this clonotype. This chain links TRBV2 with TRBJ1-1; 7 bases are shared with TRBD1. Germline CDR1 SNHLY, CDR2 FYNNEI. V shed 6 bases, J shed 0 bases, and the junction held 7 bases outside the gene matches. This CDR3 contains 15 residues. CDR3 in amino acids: CASRPTGRLNTEAFF. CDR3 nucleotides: TGTGCCAGCAGACCGACAGGGCGCCTGAACACTGAAGCTTTCTTT. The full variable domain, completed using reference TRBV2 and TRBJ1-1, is EPEVTQTPSHQVTQMGQEVILRCVPISNHLYFYWYRQILGQKVEFLVSFYNNEISEKSEIFDDQFSVERPDGSNFTLKIRSTKLEDSAMYFCASRPTGRLNTEAFFGQGTRLTVV.

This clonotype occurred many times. CDR3 amino acids: CSARDDTRGSGEKLFF. The CDR3 DNA follows: TGCAGTGCTAGAGATGATACAAGGGGCAGCGGTGAAAAACTGTTTTTT. J is TRBJ1-4 and V is TRBV20-1; D is possibly TRBD1 (5 bases). Trimming removed 0 bases from V and 7 bases from J, with 18 bases in between. Germline V gene data show CDR1 as DFQATT and CDR2 as SNEGSKA (reference sequence). This CDR3 is built from 16 residues.

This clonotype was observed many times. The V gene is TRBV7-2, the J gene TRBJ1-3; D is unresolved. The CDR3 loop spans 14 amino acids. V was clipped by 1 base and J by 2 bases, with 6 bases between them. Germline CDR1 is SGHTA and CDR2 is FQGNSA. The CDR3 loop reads CASSLGRAGNTIYF. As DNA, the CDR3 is TGTGCCAGCAGCTTAGGCCGGGCTGGAAACACCATATATTTT.

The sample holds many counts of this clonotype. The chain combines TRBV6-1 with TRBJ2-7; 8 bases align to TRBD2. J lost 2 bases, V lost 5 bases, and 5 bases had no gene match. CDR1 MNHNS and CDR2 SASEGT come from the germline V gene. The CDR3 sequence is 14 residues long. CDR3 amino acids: CASSYGGVTYEQYF. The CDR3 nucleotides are TGTGCCAGCAGTTACGGGGGGGTGACCTACGAGCAGTACTTC.

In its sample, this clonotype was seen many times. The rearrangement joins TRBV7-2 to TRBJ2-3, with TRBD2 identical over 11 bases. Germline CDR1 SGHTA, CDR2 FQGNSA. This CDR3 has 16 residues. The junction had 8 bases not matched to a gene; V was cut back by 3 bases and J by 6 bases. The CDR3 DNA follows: TGTGCCAGCAGCTTGGCCCTTAGCGGGGGGGCCGATACGCAGTATTTT. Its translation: CASSLALSGGADTQYF. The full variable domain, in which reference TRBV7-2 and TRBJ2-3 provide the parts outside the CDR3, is GAGVSQSPSNKVTEKGKDVELRCDPISGHTALYWYRQSLGQGLEFLIYFQGNSAPDKSGLPSDRFSAERTGGSVSTLTIQRTQQEDSAVYLCASSLALSGGADTQYFGPGTRLTVL.

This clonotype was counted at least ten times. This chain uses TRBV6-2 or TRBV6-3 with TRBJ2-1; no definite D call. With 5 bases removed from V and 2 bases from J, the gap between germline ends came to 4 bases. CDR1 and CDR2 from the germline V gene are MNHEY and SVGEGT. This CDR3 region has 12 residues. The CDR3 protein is CASSGPYNEQFF. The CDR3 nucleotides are TGTGCCAGCAGTGGACCCTACAATGAGCAGTTCTTC.

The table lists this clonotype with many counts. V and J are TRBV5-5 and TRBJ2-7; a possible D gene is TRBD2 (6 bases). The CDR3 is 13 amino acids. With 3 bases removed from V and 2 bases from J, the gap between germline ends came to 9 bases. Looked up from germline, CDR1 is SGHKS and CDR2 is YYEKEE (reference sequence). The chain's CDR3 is CASSWRETYEQYF. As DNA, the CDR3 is TGTGCCAGCAGCTGGCGGGAAACCTACGAGCAGTACTTC.